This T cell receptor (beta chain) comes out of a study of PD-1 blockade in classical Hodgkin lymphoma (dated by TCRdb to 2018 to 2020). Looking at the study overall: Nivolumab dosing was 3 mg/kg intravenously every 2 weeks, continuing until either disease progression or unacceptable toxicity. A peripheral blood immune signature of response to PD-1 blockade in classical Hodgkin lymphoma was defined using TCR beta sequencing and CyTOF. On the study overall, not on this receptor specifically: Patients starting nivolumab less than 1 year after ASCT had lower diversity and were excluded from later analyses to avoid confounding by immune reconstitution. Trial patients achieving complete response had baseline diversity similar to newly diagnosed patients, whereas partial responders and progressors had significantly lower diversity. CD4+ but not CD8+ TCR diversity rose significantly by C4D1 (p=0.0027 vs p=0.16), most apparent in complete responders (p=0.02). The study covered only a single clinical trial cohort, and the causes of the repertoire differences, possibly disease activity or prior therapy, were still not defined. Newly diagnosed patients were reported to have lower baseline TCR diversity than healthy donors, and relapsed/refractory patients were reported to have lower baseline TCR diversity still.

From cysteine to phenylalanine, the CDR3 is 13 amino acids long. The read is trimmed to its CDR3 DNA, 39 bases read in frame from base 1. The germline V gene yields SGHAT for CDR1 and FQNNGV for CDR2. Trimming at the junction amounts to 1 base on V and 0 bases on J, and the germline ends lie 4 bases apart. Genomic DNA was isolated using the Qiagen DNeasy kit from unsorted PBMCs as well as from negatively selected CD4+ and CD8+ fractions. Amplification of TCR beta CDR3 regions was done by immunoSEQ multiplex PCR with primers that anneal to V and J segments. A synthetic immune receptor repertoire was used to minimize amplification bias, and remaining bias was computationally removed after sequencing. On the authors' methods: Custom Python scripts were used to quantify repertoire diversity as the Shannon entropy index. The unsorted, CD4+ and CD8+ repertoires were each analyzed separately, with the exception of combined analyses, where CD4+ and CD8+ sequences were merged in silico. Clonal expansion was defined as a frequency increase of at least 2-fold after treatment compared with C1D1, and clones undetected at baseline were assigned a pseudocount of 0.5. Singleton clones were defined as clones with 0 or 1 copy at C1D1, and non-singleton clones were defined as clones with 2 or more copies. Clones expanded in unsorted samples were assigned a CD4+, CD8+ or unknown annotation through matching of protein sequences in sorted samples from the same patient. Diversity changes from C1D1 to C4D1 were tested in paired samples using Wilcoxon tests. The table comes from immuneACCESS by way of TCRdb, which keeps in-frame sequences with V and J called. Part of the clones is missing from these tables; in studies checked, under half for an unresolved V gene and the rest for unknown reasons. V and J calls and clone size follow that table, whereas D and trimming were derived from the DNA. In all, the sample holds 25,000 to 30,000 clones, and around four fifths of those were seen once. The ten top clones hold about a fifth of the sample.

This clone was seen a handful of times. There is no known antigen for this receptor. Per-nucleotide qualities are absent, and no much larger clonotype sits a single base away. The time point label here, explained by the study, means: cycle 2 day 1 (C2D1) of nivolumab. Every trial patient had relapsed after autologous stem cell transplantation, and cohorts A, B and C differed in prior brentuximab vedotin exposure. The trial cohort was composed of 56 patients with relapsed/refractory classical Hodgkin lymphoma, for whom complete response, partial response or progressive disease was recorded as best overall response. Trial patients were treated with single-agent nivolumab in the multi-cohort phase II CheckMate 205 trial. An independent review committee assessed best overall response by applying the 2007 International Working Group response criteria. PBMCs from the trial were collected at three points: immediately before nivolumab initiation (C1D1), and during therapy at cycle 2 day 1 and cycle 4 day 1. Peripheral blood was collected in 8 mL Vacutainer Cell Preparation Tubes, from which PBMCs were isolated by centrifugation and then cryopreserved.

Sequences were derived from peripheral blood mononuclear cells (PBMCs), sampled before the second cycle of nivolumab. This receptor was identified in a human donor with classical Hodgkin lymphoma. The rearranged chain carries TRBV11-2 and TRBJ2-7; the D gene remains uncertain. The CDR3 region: CASSLVGSYEQYF. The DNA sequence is TGTGCCAGCAGCTTAGTCGGCTCCTACGAGCAGTACTTC.